This T cell receptor beta chain was recorded in a study of T cells in Graves' hyperthyroidism and ophthalmopathy. The CDR3 consists of 15 residues. With 5 bases removed from V and 0 bases from J, the gap between germline ends came to 10 bases. Germline CDR1 is MNHEY and CDR2 is SVGEGT. Study-level findings and limits: Onset of ophthalmopathy came a median approximately 6 months after the model predicted it. A model using 13 V-J features told ophthalmopathy apart from stable hyperthyroidism.

This clonotype showed up just a few times. Its antigen is not known. Researchers amplified the TCR beta CDR3 regions from RNA transcripts. In the first-round RT-PCR of the TCR CDR3, the HTBI primer set was used. Using its own MiXCR run on the multiplex PCR reads, TCRdb lists one record per CDR3 protein. Seen here are under 750,000 distinct CDR3 sequences, about 17% observed once, and the top ten hold 16%. Together with thyroid ultrasound, orbital computed tomography, serum thyroxine and TRAb, clinical symptoms were used for diagnoses. PBMCs were sourced from more than 9 ml fresh peripheral blood. The sequence was obtained from a woman between 45 and 60 years old with Graves' hyperthyroidism that later progressed to Graves' ophthalmopathy. The V call is TRBV6-2 or TRBV6-3, the J call TRBJ2-2, with D possibly being TRBD1 (6 bases). The sequencing input was blood. DNA for the CDR3: TGTGCCAGCAGTCTGAGACAGGCGAACACCGGGGAGCTGTTTTTT. Translating it yields CASSLRQANTGELFF.